These 19 T cell receptor beta chains originate from one sample sequenced in a study of beta chain features in type 1 diabetes. Expressed TCRB transcripts were sequenced because the isolated RNA had all been reverse transcribed beforehand. TCRdb keeps only in-frame clones here, not all; method: immunoSEQ multiplex PCR. There are a few hundred thousand clones in the sample; 20% occur only once, and around 0.029% lies in the top ten. These receptors lack a known antigen. Notes on the study in general: In every one of the four CD4+ subsets, TCRB CDR3s were moderately but significantly shorter in Type 1 diabetes patients.

Sample: naive CD4+ T cells from blood. These receptor sequences come from a woman aged 40 to 49 with type 1 diabetes.

The table lists this clone with a few counts. The chain couples TRBV19 to TRBJ1-5; a possible D gene is TRBD1 (6 bases). Germline lookup yields CDR1 LNHDA and CDR2 SQIVND (reference sequence). The CDR3 is 13 residues long. V was shortened by 5 bases and J by 5 bases, with 10 bases between the two germline ends. CDR3: CASSFRGHQPQHF. The CDR3 coding sequence is TGTGCCAGTAGTTTCAGGGGTCATCAGCCCCAGCATTTT.

V gene TRBV6-1 combines with J gene TRBJ2-1, with 9 bases aligning to TRBD1. The germline V gene has CDR1 MNHNS and CDR2 SASEGT. CDR3 length: 15 residues. After removal of 6 bases from V and 6 bases from J, the junction contained 9 bases not matched to a gene. The CDR3 protein is CASSRAGQGPNEQFF. Written as DNA, the CDR3 is TGTGCCAGCAGCCGAGCGGGACAGGGCCCCAATGAGCAGTTCTTC.

V usage is TRBV7-6 and J usage is TRBJ2-7, with D possibly TRBD2 on 5 matching bases. The CDR3 extends over 14 amino acids. V was shortened by 0 bases and J by 5 bases, with 11 bases between the two germline ends. The germline V gene has CDR1 SGHVS and CDR2 FNYEAQ. The CDR3 is CASSLAVGVDEQYF. The CDR3, as DNA: TGTGCCAGCAGCTTAGCGGTGGGAGTAGACGAGCAGTACTTC.

The chain links TRBV5-4 to TRBJ2-1; D is perhaps TRBD1 (5 bases). V was cut by 1 base and J by 7 bases, with 15 bases left in between. CDR3 length: 15 residues. Germline lookup yields CDR1 SGHNT and CDR2 YYREEE (reference sequence). Here the CDR3 reads CASSLPGQGWNEQFF. Here the CDR3 DNA reads TGTGCCAGCAGCTTGCCAGGGCAGGGCTGGAATGAGCAGTTCTTC.

This clone was detected a few times. V is TRBV28 and J is TRBJ2-7, with TRBD1 as a possible D gene (5 bases). This CDR3 has 15 amino acids. The germline CDR1 and CDR2 sequences are MDHEN and SYDVKM. Deletions cut 2 bases from V and 7 bases from J, with 18 bases between. The CDR3: CASSLRSSLPGEQYF. The CDR3 DNA is TGTGCCAGCAGTTTACGTAGTAGCCTTCCAGGGGAGCAGTACTTC. Full variable domain (remainder filled in from reference TRBV28 and TRBJ2-7): DVKVTQSSRYLVKRTGEKVFLECVQDMDHENMFWYRQDPGLGLRLIYFSYDVKMKEKGDIPEGYSVSREKKERFSLILESASTNQTSMYLCASSLRSSLPGEQYFGPGTRLTVT.

This clone was counted only a few times. The rearrangement joins TRBV5-1 to TRBJ2-1; 7 nucleotides match TRBD1. V shed 1 base and J 5 bases; nucleotides not matched to a gene: 9. CDR1 SGHRS and CDR2 YFSETQ come from the germline V gene. The CDR3 sequence is 16 residues long. The CDR3 DNA reads as TGCGCCAGCAGCTTGAGTCCGTCGACAGGGAACAATGAGCAGTTCTTC. Its protein product is CASSLSPSTGNNEQFF.

This clone has only a few counts. The chain uses TRBV5-1 and TRBJ2-1; 9 bases are shared with TRBD1. Germline V lookup: CDR1 SGHRS, CDR2 YFSETQ. The CDR3 runs to 16 residues. Losses at the gene ends were 4 bases for V and 7 bases for J; bases not matched to a gene: 12. CDR3 DNA sequence: TGCGCCAGCAGCGGAACCGGGACAGGGAGTCGTAATGAGCAGTTCTTC. It specifies CASSGTGTGSRNEQFF.

This clone was observed a handful of times. This chain uses TRBV4-3 with TRBJ2-3, with 14 bases lining up with TRBD2. V lost 0 bases and J lost 3; bases outside the gene matches: 5. The length of the CDR3 is 18 residues. Germline V CDR1 and CDR2: LGHNA, YSLEER. CDR3 DNA sequence: TGCGCCAGCAGCCAAGACTACGGGACTAGCGGGGGAACAGATACGCAGTATTTT. Protein product: CASSQDYGTSGGTDTQYF.

Comment on this clone: Other DNA sequences within the sample encode an identical CDR3. The chain carries TRBV5-1 and TRBJ1-5; 9 bases are a match to TRBD1. This CDR3 spans 14 amino acids. The germline V gene has CDR1 SGHRS and CDR2 YFSETQ. V lost 3 bases, J lost 4 bases, and 2 bases stayed unmatched. The CDR3 is CASSSGQGNQPQHF. DNA for the CDR3: TGCGCCAGCAGCTCGGGACAGGGAAATCAGCCCCAGCATTTT.

In this sample, this clone turned up a few times. The gene calls are TRBV4-3 and TRBJ2-2; D ambiguous. Trimming shortened V by 0 bases and J by 9 bases, and 8 bases separated the two germline ends. This CDR3 spans 13 amino acids. Germline CDR1 is LGHNA and CDR2 is YSLEER. CDR3 sequence reads: CASSQDGNRELFF. The CDR3 DNA reads as TGCGCCAGCAGCCAAGATGGCAACCGGGAGCTGTTTTTT.

This clone turned up a few times. This CDR3 reads CASSQDWTNEQFF. DNA for the CDR3: TGCGCCAGCAGCCAAGATTGGACTAATGAGCAGTTCTTC. The chain employs TRBV4-3 and TRBJ2-1, with a tentative D call TRBD2 (5 bases). CDR3 length equals 13 residues. With 0 bases removed from V and 7 bases from J, the gap between germline ends came to 7 bases. CDR1 LGHNA and CDR2 YSLEER come from the germline V gene.

This clone has only a few counts. This chain links TRBV28 with TRBJ2-1; D is unclear. This CDR3 has 13 amino acids. V lost 5 bases and J 2 bases, leaving 7 bases between the germline ends. The germline gives CDR1 MDHEN, CDR2 SYDVKM. The CDR3, as DNA: TGTGCCAGCAGTATGAGTCCCTACAATGAGCAGTTCTTC. Translating it yields CASSMSPYNEQFF.

This clone was observed a handful of times. The rearrangement links TRBV25-1 to TRBJ1-5; 8 positions agree with TRBD1. Germline V CDR1 and CDR2: MGHDK, SYGVNS. This CDR3 region has 15 residues. V shed 5 bases and J 7 bases; nucleotides not matched to a gene: 10. This chain's CDR3 is CASSPGGTGTQPQHF. CDR3 coding DNA: TGTGCCAGCAGTCCTGGGGGGACAGGAACCCAGCCCCAGCATTTT.

This clone was seen more than once but under ten times. J is TRBJ2-1 and V is TRBV5-4; 7 bases are shared with TRBD2. V was clipped by 2 bases and J by 4 bases; unmatched bases: 3. CDR1 and CDR2 (germline): SGHNT, YYREEE (reference sequence). This CDR3 contains 14 residues. In DNA form, the CDR3 reads TGTGCCAGCAGCTTAGCGGGAACATACAATGAGCAGTTCTTC. Protein product: CASSLAGTYNEQFF.

Concerning this clone itself: At the DNA level, this CDR3 is encoded by other sequences in the same sample as well. V and J are TRBV5-1 and TRBJ1-1; D is ambiguous. CDR1 and CDR2 from the germline V gene are SGHRS and YFSETQ. V gave up 0 bases and J gave up 1 base, with 7 bases separating them. The length of the CDR3 is 14 residues. The DNA of the CDR3 is TGCGCCAGCAGCTTGGGAACAGAGAACACTGAAGCTTTCTTT. Protein product: CASSLGTENTEAFF.

The table lists this clone with a few counts. The chain uses TRBV28 and TRBJ1-1, with unresolved D. Germline CDR1 is MDHEN and CDR2 is SYDVKM. The CDR3 loop spans 12 amino acids. Trimming pared 4 bases from V and 11 bases from J, leaving 14 bases between. CDR3 sequence (DNA): TGTGCCAGCAGTTCCCGATTATCCGAGGCTTTCTTT. This encodes CASSSRLSEAFF.

The chain uses TRBV19 and TRBJ1-4; TRBD1 aligns across 11 bases. The CDR3 length is 13 residues. Germline V CDR1 and CDR2: LNHDA, SQIVND (reference sequence). J was trimmed by 8 bases and V by 9 bases; bases with no gene match: 5. DNA of the CDR3: TGTGCCAGCGGACAGGGGGCGCGGGAAAAACTGTTTTTT. Translated, it gives CASGQGAREKLFF. The full variable domain, its missing parts supplied by reference TRBV19 and TRBJ1-4, is DGGITQSPKYLFRKEGQNVTLSCEQNLNHDAMYWYRQDPGQGLRLIYYSQIVNDFQKGDIAEGYSVSREKKESFPLTVTSAQKNPTAFYLCASGQGAREKLFFGSGTQLSVL.

Only a few counts were recorded for this clone. This rearrangement joins TRBV5-1 to TRBJ2-3, with 7 bases fitting TRBD1. This CDR3 contains 15 residues. J was trimmed by 2 bases and V by 2 bases; bases with no gene match: 5. Looked up from germline, CDR1 is SGHRS and CDR2 is YFSETQ. CDR3 sequence reads: CASSLGTAVTDTQYF. In DNA, the CDR3 is TGCGCCAGCAGCTTAGGGACAGCCGTCACAGATACGCAGTATTTT.

V is TRBV2 and J is TRBJ2-7, with 9 positions matching TRBD2. This CDR3 has 15 residues. Germline lookup yields CDR1 SNHLY and CDR2 FYNNEI. The trim removed 4 bases at V and 5 bases at J, leaving 9 bases unmatched. CDR3 nucleotides: TGTGCCAGCAGTGGCCAGGGACTAGCCGGAGACGAGCAGTACTTC. Residues: CASSGQGLAGDEQYF.